This paragraph reports one T cell receptor (beta chain). The germline V gene has CDR1 LGHNA and CDR2 YSLEER. The V gene end was trimmed by 0 bases and the J gene end by 4 bases; junction bases not matched to a gene: 8. The CDR3 has 17 residues. Study members were between roughly 18 and 100 years old and lived in some 26 US regions. The sample is drawn from a study of blood T cell repertoires in COVID-19. The wider study: The analysed material was cDNA or gDNA that came from T cells, B-cell-depleted T cells, or PBMCs.

Authors' methods: It was from reference gene primer amplification that nucleated cell counts were estimated. The table came from immunoSEQ multiplex PCR; TCRdb's copy has only in-frame clones and leaves some out. D and trimming were read from the DNA, whereas the V and J calls and clone size are those reported in that table. The profile shows under 300,000 clones, approximately 90% of them singletons. The chain recombines TRBV4-3 with TRBJ2-3; 9 bases line up with TRBD2. The specimen sequenced was PBMCs or T cells enriched from blood (not recorded which). The TCR was taken from a woman aged 18 to 35 who had recovered from COVID-19. CDR3 sequence reads: CASSQDRQRGVSDTQYF. The CDR3 region has the DNA TGCGCCAGCAGCCAAGATCGCCAGCGGGGGGTTTCAGATACGCAGTATTTT.